The rows below give T cell receptor beta chains drawn from one sample of a study of blood T cell repertoires in COVID-19. Only in-frame clones appear in the TCRdb table, and some are missing; sequencing was by immunoSEQ multiplex PCR. Of 200,000 to 300,000 clones listed, roughly four fifths are singletons. What was sequenced was peripheral blood. The receptors originated from a woman older than 75 with acute or convalescent COVID-19. The CDR3 runs from the conserved cysteine through the conserved F or W. Each record gives: J gene, V gene, clone size, D gene, CDR3 protein, CDR3 DNA. D genes are given only for firm matches. The listing skips clone size in some rows; elsewhere it reads once, few, many or a size class.

j_call: TRBJ1-1; v_call: TRBV14; clone_size: .; d_call: TRBD1; cdr3_aa: CASSQMTGGMNTEAFF; cdr3_nt: TGTGCCAGCAGCCAGATGACAGGGGGCATGAACACTGAAGCTTTCTTT
j_call: TRBJ2-2; v_call: TRBV19; clone_size: .; d_call: TRBD2; cdr3_aa: CASSLGLAGTNTGELFF; cdr3_nt: TGTGCCAGTAGTCTGGGACTAGCGGGGACGAACACCGGGGAGCTGTTTTTT
j_call: TRBJ2-6; v_call: TRBV5-1; clone_size: .; d_call: .; cdr3_aa: CASSLAGQNSRGLGANVLTF; cdr3_nt: TGCGCCAGCAGCTTGGCCGGGCAAAATTCCAGGGGTCTGGGGGCCAACGTCCTGACTTTC
j_call: TRBJ2-1; v_call: TRBV18; clone_size: .; d_call: TRBD2; cdr3_aa: CASSPQRPGTSGRFNEQFF; cdr3_nt: TGTGCCAGCTCACCACAGAGACCCGGGACTAGCGGGAGGTTCAATGAGCAGTTCTTC
j_call: TRBJ1-2; v_call: TRBV20-1; clone_size: .; d_call: .; cdr3_aa: CSAGGAYGYTF; cdr3_nt: TGCAGTGCAGGGGGGGCGTATGGCTACACCTTC
j_call: TRBJ1-1; v_call: TRBV5-1; clone_size: once; d_call: .; cdr3_aa: CASGLVGGQSQIQAFF; cdr3_nt: TGCGCCAGCGGACTGGTGGGGGGGCAGTCCCAAATTCAAGCTTTCTTT
j_call: TRBJ2-4; v_call: TRBV3-1/TRBV3-2; clone_size: .; d_call: TRBD1; cdr3_aa: CASSQDLFGQGAAKNIQYF; cdr3_nt: TGTGCCAGCAGCCAAGATCTTTTCGGGCAGGGGGCTGCCAAAAACATTCAGTACTTC
j_call: TRBJ1-6; v_call: TRBV7-9; clone_size: once; d_call: .; cdr3_aa: CASSPTTGFGYNSPLHF; cdr3_nt: TGTGCCAGCAGCCCCACGACAGGATTCGGCTATAATTCACCCCTCCACTTT
j_call: TRBJ1-2; v_call: TRBV7-9; clone_size: once; d_call: .; cdr3_aa: CASSPDTGVAYTF; cdr3_nt: TGTGCCAGCAGCCCGGACACAGGAGTAGCCTACACCTTC
j_call: TRBJ1-2; v_call: TRBV5-6; clone_size: .; d_call: TRBD1; cdr3_aa: CASSLRGTGLYGYTF; cdr3_nt: TGTGCCAGCAGCTTGCGGGGGACAGGTTTATATGGCTACACCTTC
j_call: TRBJ1-2; v_call: TRBV28; clone_size: .; d_call: .; cdr3_aa: CATADAGAYYGYTF; cdr3_nt: TGTGCCACAGCAGATGCGGGCGCCTACTATGGCTACACCTTC
j_call: TRBJ2-5; v_call: TRBV6-1; clone_size: .; d_call: .; cdr3_aa: CASTPGDGRKTQYF; cdr3_nt: TGTGCCAGCACTCCGGGGGATGGAAGGAAGACCCAGTACTTC
j_call: TRBJ2-2; v_call: TRBV28; clone_size: .; d_call: .; cdr3_aa: CASREGTGELFF; cdr3_nt: TGTGCCAGCAGGGAGGGCACCGGGGAGCTGTTTTTT
j_call: TRBJ1-5; v_call: TRBV18; clone_size: .; d_call: .; cdr3_aa: CASSDSGGGGNQPQHF; cdr3_nt: TGTGCCAGCTCCGACAGCGGCGGGGGCGGCAATCAGCCCCAGCATTTT
j_call: TRBJ2-7; v_call: TRBV19; clone_size: .; d_call: TRBD1; cdr3_aa: CASSKEQGLSYEQYF; cdr3_nt: TGTGCCAGTAGTAAGGAACAGGGGCTTTCCTACGAGCAGTACTTC
j_call: TRBJ2-5; v_call: TRBV5-4; clone_size: .; d_call: .; cdr3_aa: CASSLTGLEETQYF; cdr3_nt: TGTGCCAGCAGCTTGACAGGATTAGAAGAGACCCAGTACTTC
j_call: TRBJ2-1; v_call: TRBV7-9; clone_size: .; d_call: TRBD2; cdr3_aa: CASSPLAGGSNEQFF; cdr3_nt: TGTGCCAGCAGTCCACTAGCGGGAGGAAGCAATGAGCAGTTCTTC
j_call: TRBJ1-1; v_call: TRBV18; clone_size: .; d_call: .; cdr3_aa: CASSPREGNRVNTEAFF; cdr3_nt: TGTGCCAGCTCGCCCCGGGAGGGAAACCGGGTGAACACTGAAGCTTTCTTT
j_call: TRBJ1-2; v_call: TRBV2; clone_size: .; d_call: .; cdr3_aa: CASRAGADYGYTF; cdr3_nt: TGTGCCAGCAGGGCAGGGGCGGACTATGGCTACACCTTC
j_call: TRBJ1-6; v_call: TRBV11-2; clone_size: many; d_call: TRBD1; cdr3_aa: CASSPGGTANSPLHF; cdr3_nt: TGTGCCAGCAGCCCAGGCGGGACAGCTAATTCACCCCTCCACTTT